These 17 T cell receptor beta chains originate from one sample sequenced in a study of blood T cell repertoires in COVID-19. The repertoire was sequenced with immunoSEQ multiplex PCR; TCRdb's copy has only in-frame clones and lacks some. The sample has roughly 59,000 clones; around 81% are singletons. The sequencing sample was made of peripheral blood. These TCRs come from an elderly woman with acute or convalescent COVID-19.

V is TRBV3-1 (or the pseudogene TRBV3-2) and J is TRBJ1-1, with D perhaps matching TRBD1 (5 bases). Germline lookup yields CDR1 LGHDT and CDR2 YNNKEL (reference sequence). V lost 1 base and J 10 bases, leaving 10 bases between the germline ends. The CDR3 is 12 amino acids. The CDR3 spells CASSQVDTLAFF. CDR3 DNA: TGTGCCAGCAGCCAAGTGGACACGTTAGCTTTCTTT.

V gene TRBV9 combines with J gene TRBJ2-1, with 10 positions matching TRBD2. The CDR3 is 17 amino acids. Germline assignment: CDR1 SGDLS and CDR2 YYNGEE. The junction had 12 bases not matched to a gene; V was cut back by 0 bases and J by 9 bases. The CDR3 sequence: CASSVVESGRGLTEQFF. The DNA of the CDR3 is TGTGCCAGCAGCGTAGTAGAGAGCGGGAGGGGACTTACTGAGCAGTTCTTC.

As concerns this clone: Relative to the germline gene, one junction end is altered; a read error may explain this. The chain uses TRBV20-1 and TRBJ1-6, with D perhaps matching TRBD1 (6 bases). The CDR3 runs 11 residues. The V gene's germline CDR1 is DFQATT and CDR2 SNEGSKA (reference sequence). CDR3 region: CSAREGARNPF. CDR3 coding DNA: TGCAGTGCTAGAGAGGGGGCCCGCAACCCCTTT.

This chain connects TRBV15 to TRBJ1-2; tentatively, D is TRBD1 (5 bases). The CDR3 runs to 14 residues. The V and J ends lost 0 bases and 7 bases respectively, with 12 bases between them. Per germline, CDR1 LNHNV and CDR2 YYDKDF (reference sequence). CDR3 region: CATSREVAGLGYTF. CDR3 coding DNA: TGTGCCACCAGCAGAGAAGTGGCAGGGCTTGGCTACACCTTC. The full variable domain, its missing parts supplied by reference TRBV15 and TRBJ1-2, is DAMVIQNPRYQVTQFGKPVTLSCSQTLNHNVMYWYQQKSSQAPKLLFHYYDKDFNNEADTPDNFQSRRPNTSFCFLDIRSPGLGDTAMYLCATSREVAGLGYTFGSGTRLTVV.

Only a few counts were recorded for this clone. The chain couples TRBV20-1 to TRBJ2-2; D call uncertain. Germline assignment: CDR1 DFQATT and CDR2 SNEGSKA (reference sequence). The CDR3 extends over 11 amino acids. V was cut by 7 bases and J by 7 bases, with 10 bases left in between. The CDR3 reads CSVLADGELFF. The CDR3 coding sequence is TGCAGTGTGTTAGCCGACGGGGAGCTGTTTTTT.

The chain joins TRBV9 to TRBJ2-5; TRBD2 might be the D (6 bases). The CDR3 sequence is 15 residues long. CDR1 and CDR2 (germline): SGDLS, YYNGEE. Trimming pared 0 bases from V and 5 bases from J, leaving 14 bases between. The CDR3 sequence: CASSVDPLGGETQYF. The CDR3 DNA follows: TGTGCCAGCAGCGTAGATCCCTTAGGAGGGGAGACCCAGTACTTC.

This chain uses TRBV27 with TRBJ1-6; TRBD1 aligns across 9 bases. With V trimmed by 2 bases and J by 1 base, 6 bases remained unmatched. The CDR3 totals 18 residues. Germline V gene lookup returns CDR1 MNHEY and CDR2 SMNVEV (reference sequence). In DNA, the CDR3 is TGTGCCAGCAGTTTAGGTGCGGGACAGGGTTCCTATAATTCACCCCTCCACTTT. Encoded protein: CASSLGAGQGSYNSPLHF.

The gene calls are TRBV19 and TRBJ2-4; 11 nucleotides match TRBD2. The junction had 7 bases not matched to a gene; V was cut back by 3 bases and J by 0 bases. Germline lookup yields CDR1 LNHDA and CDR2 SQIVND (reference sequence). The CDR3 covers 18 residues. For the CDR3, the DNA is TGTGCCAGTAGTATGGTTGGGACTAGCGGACTAGCCAAAAACATTCAGTACTTC. Translating it yields CASSMVGTSGLAKNIQYF.

The rearrangement links TRBV7-2 to TRBJ1-4; D call uncertain. This CDR3 spans 16 amino acids. Germline CDR1 reads SGHTA; CDR2 reads FQGNSA. V lost 2 bases and J lost 7, with 17 bases in between. The CDR3, as DNA: TGTGCCAGCAGCTTAAGGTCAGAGCCGGGAACTGAAAAACTGTTTTTT. It yields the protein CASSLRSEPGTEKLFF.

A single count supports this clone. This sequence joins TRBV30 and TRBJ1-6; 7 bases align to TRBD1. The V segment lost 0 bases and the J segment 13 bases; nucleotides outside the gene matches: 9. This CDR3 is 14 amino acids long. Germline assignment: CDR1 GTSNPN and CDR2 SVGIG (reference sequence). The chain's CDR3 is CAWSVPQDRSPLHF. The CDR3 nucleotides are TGTGCCTGGAGTGTTCCACAGGACAGGTCCCCCCTCCACTTT.

J is TRBJ2-7 and V is TRBV10-3; weak D call: TRBD1 (5 bases). Germline CDR1 ENHRY, CDR2 SYGVKD. The germline V and J ends were trimmed by 6 bases and 5 bases, with 11 bases remaining between them. The CDR3 is made up of 12 amino acids. In DNA, the CDR3 is TGTGCCATCAGCCAGGGTAAGAACGAGCAGTACTTC. Its protein product is CAISQGKNEQYF.

The chain carries TRBV7-2 and TRBJ2-7, with a tentative D call TRBD2 (5 bases). Trimming took off 5 bases at V and 0 bases at J, with 14 bases between the two ends. The CDR3 runs 15 residues. Germline V CDR1 and CDR2: SGHTA, FQGNSA. CDR3 residues: CASSPGGALSYEQYF. CDR3 DNA: TGTGCCAGCAGCCCTGGAGGCGCCCTCTCCTACGAGCAGTACTTC. Based on the CDR3 plus reference TRBV7-2 and TRBJ2-7, the full variable domain is GAGVSQSPSNKVTEKGKDVELRCDPISGHTALYWYRQSLGQGLEFLIYFQGNSAPDKSGLPSDRFSAERTGGSVSTLTIQRTQQEDSAVYLCASSPGGALSYEQYFGPGTRLTVT.

V gene TRBV7-3 combines with J gene TRBJ2-1, with TRBD1 as a possible D gene (6 bases). The CDR3 has 13 amino acids. Germline V lookup: CDR1 SGHTA, CDR2 FQGTGA. The germline V and J ends were trimmed by 8 bases and 7 bases, with 15 bases remaining between them. CDR3 DNA sequence: TGTGCCAGCGCACAGGGTTTGGAAAATGAGCAGTTCTTC. Its translation: CASAQGLENEQFF.

The genes are TRBV12-3 or TRBV12-4 and TRBJ2-7; 7 bases are a match to TRBD1. V was pared by 6 bases and J by 2 bases, with 1 base of the junction left unmatched. The length of the CDR3 is 12 residues. This chain's CDR3 is CASRGQPYEQYF. The DNA of the CDR3 is TGTGCCAGCAGGGGACAGCCCTACGAGCAGTACTTC.

V is TRBV19 and J is TRBJ1-4, with 9 bases that match TRBD1. The CDR3 consists of 16 residues. Germline CDR1 and CDR2: LNHDA and SQIVND (reference sequence). The V and J ends lost 7 bases and 5 bases, in that order; junction bases with no gene match: 11. Here the CDR3 DNA reads TGTGCCAGTACAAGGGGGACAGGGTTTCCGAATGAAAAACTGTTTTTT. It yields the protein CASTRGTGFPNEKLFF.

The chain combines TRBV28 with TRBJ1-2, with D possibly being TRBD1 (5 bases). The CDR3 is made up of 15 amino acids. Trimming removed 4 bases from V and 8 bases from J, with 20 bases in between. Germline CDR1 and CDR2: MDHEN and SYDVKM. CDR3 in DNA: TGTGCCAGCAGTTCGTCTTTGGGGGGATGGGGCGGCTACACCTTC. It translates to CASSSSLGGWGGYTF.

This clone has a handful of counts. The rearrangement joins TRBV7-9 to TRBJ2-5; weak D call: TRBD2 (5 bases). The V gene's germline CDR1 is SEHNR and CDR2 FQNEAQ (reference sequence). V dropped 5 bases and J dropped 2 bases, with 15 bases sitting between them. This CDR3 has 15 amino acids. The chain's CDR3 is CASSNAERVQETQYF. DNA for the CDR3: TGTGCCAGCAGCAACGCCGAGAGGGTTCAAGAGACCCAGTACTTC.